This TCR beta chain is from a study of blood T cell repertoires in COVID-19. Study-level background: COVID-19 samples from acute and convalescent phases originated in the United States, Italy and Spain.

V dropped 2 bases and J dropped 2; count of bases not matched to a gene: 5. In germline, CDR1 is LNHNV, CDR2 YYDKDF (reference sequence). This CDR3 is 16 amino acids long. Profiled with immunoSEQ multiplex PCR; TCRdb holds only in-frame clones, not every one. The sample records fewer than 350,000 clones, about 85% being singletons. Recruitment covered about two dozen US areas and drew participants whose ages spanned about 18 to 90 years. Each participant's cohort was designated according to participant-reported clinical history. V and J are TRBV15 and TRBJ2-3, with 9 bases identical to TRBD1. Sequencing was done on a sample of PBMCs or T cells enriched from blood (not recorded which). This sequence originates from a woman aged 30 to 39 who had been exposed to COVID-19. This CDR3 is CATSRSQGAYTDTQYF. The CDR3 nucleotides are TGTGCCACCAGCAGATCACAGGGGGCATACACAGATACGCAGTATTTT.